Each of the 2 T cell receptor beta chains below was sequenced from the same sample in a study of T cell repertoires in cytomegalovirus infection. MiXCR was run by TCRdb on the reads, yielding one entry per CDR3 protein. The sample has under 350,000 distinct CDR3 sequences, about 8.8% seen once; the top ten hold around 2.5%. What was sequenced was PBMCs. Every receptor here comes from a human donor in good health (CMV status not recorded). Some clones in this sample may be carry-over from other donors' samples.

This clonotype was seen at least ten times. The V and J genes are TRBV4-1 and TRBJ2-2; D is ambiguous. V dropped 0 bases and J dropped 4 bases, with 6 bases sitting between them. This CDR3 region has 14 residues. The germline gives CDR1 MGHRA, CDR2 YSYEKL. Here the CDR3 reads CASSQESGTGELFF. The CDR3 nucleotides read TGCGCCAGCAGCCAAGAATCGGGCACCGGGGAGCTGTTTTTT.

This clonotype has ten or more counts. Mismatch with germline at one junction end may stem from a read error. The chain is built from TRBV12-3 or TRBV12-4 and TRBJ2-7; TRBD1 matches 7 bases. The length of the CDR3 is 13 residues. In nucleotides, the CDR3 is TGTGCCAGCGCCCTTGGGACAGCCCCACGGTTGAACTTC. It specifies CASALGTAPRLNF.